Sequencing of this TCR beta chain was carried out in a study of blood T cell repertoires in COVID-19. About the study: T cells, B-cell-depleted T cells, or PBMCs provided the cDNA or gDNA that served as material.

The length of the CDR3 is 15 residues. Per germline, CDR1 MNHEY and CDR2 SMNVEV (reference sequence). Trimming removed 5 bases from V and 7 bases from J; junction bases left unmatched: 6. TCRdb's table, derived via immunoSEQ multiplex PCR, lists solely in-frame clones and lacks some. The sample holds more than 200,000 clones, about 88% seen once. Seattle enrolled patients during active infection and tracked them longitudinally. The chain links TRBV27 to TRBJ1-4, with 11 bases aligning to TRBD1. The sample comprised peripheral blood. The sequence came from a woman aged 45 to 65 with COVID-19, enrolled during active disease. The CDR3 bases are TGTGCCAGCAGTCCAAGGGACAGGGGGACTGAAAAACTGTTTTTT. It is translated as CASSPRDRGTEKLFF. Looking up the rest from reference TRBV27 and TRBJ1-4 gives the full variable domain: EAQVTQNPRYLITVTGKKLTVTCSQNMNHEYMSWYRQDPGLGLRQIYYSMNVEVTDKGDVPEGYKVSRKEKRNFPLILESPSPNQTSLYFCASSPRDRGTEKLFFGSGTQLSVL.